One sample yielded the 5 T cell receptor beta chains listed below, sequenced in a study of cytomegalovirus exposure and HLA in healthy donors. With 60 Vbeta and 13 Jbeta primers, the PCR was carried out. The data were produced by immunoSEQ multiplex PCR, yet TCRdb's version contains in-frame clones alone and is incomplete. Of 150,000 to 200,000 clones listed, about four fifths are singletons. The sample comprised PBMCs. The receptor set was obtained from a man between 50 and 59 years old in good health and CMV-seropositive.

The chain uses TRBV27 and TRBJ2-3, with D perhaps TRBD2 (5 bases). Per the germline V gene, CDR1 is MNHEY and CDR2 is SMNVEV (reference sequence). The CDR3 consists of 13 residues. The V gene lost 10 bases and the J gene lost 0 bases, with 11 bases spanning the gap. CDR3 loop: CAIARASTDTQYF. DNA of the CDR3: TGTGCCATCGCGAGGGCTAGCACAGATACGCAGTATTTT.

In nucleotides, the CDR3 is TGCAGCGTAAAAACCGGGAAAAGCTACGAGCAGTACTTC. Amino acid sequence: CSVKTGKSYEQYF. The chain couples TRBV29-1 to TRBJ2-7, with a weak D call TRBD2 (5 bases). V dropped 6 bases and J dropped 3 bases, with 15 bases sitting between them. CDR3 length: 13 amino acids. The germline CDR1 and CDR2 sequences are SQVTM and ANQGSEA.

The chain is built from TRBV18 and TRBJ1-6; D is undetermined. With 3 bases removed from V and 7 bases from J, the gap between germline ends came to 10 bases. Germline CDR1 KGHSH, CDR2 LQKENI. The CDR3 is 14 amino acids. Written as DNA, the CDR3 is TGTGCCAGCTCACCGAGTGTCTCGAATTCACCCCTCCACTTT. Amino acids: CASSPSVSNSPLHF.

The table lists this clone with a count of one. The CDR3 loop reads CAISGTSGTLYEQYF. DNA for the CDR3: TGTGCCATCAGTGGGACTAGCGGGACCCTCTACGAGCAGTACTTC. The chain recombines TRBV10-3 with TRBJ2-7, with 12 bases aligning to TRBD2. CDR1 ENHRY and CDR2 SYGVKD come from the germline V gene. The CDR3 covers 15 residues. V dropped 4 bases and J dropped 3; count of bases not matched to a gene: 4.

This chain joins TRBV28 and TRBJ1-5; TRBD1 matches 7 bases. The CDR3 has 18 residues. Losses at the gene ends were 4 bases for V and 1 base for J; bases not matched to a gene: 13. CDR1 and CDR2 (germline): MDHEN, SYDVKM. The CDR3 loop is CASSSTETGWMSNQPQHF. DNA of the CDR3: TGTGCCAGCAGTTCCACAGAGACAGGGTGGATGAGCAATCAGCCCCAGCATTTT.